This T cell receptor (beta chain) is drawn from a study of T cells in Graves' hyperthyroidism and ophthalmopathy. Notes on the study in general: Patients with ophthalmopathy were separated from those with stable hyperthyroidism by a 13 V-J model.

A word on this clonotype: Its antigen is currently unknown.

Amplification of TCR beta CDR3 regions used RNA as the template. First-round RT-PCR with HTBI primers amplified the TCR CDR3 region. TCRdb called the multiplex PCR reads again in MiXCR, with one record for every CDR3 protein. This table holds hundreds of thousands of distinct CDR3 sequences, around 14% found once. Germline CDR1 reads LNHDA; CDR2 reads SQIVND (reference sequence). V lost 5 bases and J 3 bases, leaving 25 bases between the germline ends. This CDR3 spans 18 amino acids. Material: blood. The rearrangement joins TRBV19 to TRBJ1-1; D may be TRBD1 (5 bases). The TCR comes from a woman aged 18-29 years with Graves' hyperthyroidism that later progressed to Graves' ophthalmopathy. This CDR3 reads CASSPIPPPGGEDTEAFF. Here the CDR3 DNA reads TGTGCCAGTAGTCCTATACCCCCCCCGGGGGGGGAAGACACTGAAGCTTTCTTT. Together with reference TRBV19 and TRBJ1-1, the CDR3 gives the full variable domain: DGGITQSPKYLFRKEGQNVTLSCEQNLNHDAMYWYRQDPGQGLRLIYYSQIVNDFQKGDIAEGYSVSREKKESFPLTVTSAQKNPTAFYLCASSPIPPPGGEDTEAFFGQGTRLTVV.